This TCR beta chain originates from a study of blood T cell repertoires in COVID-19 (TCRdb year 2020). Some background on the complete study: Samples from collaborators originated in the United States, Italy and Spain and spanned both the acute and convalescent phases of COVID-19. The material from the prospective study consisted of cDNA or gDNA derived from T cells, B-cell-depleted T cells, or PBMCs. Deeply sampled blood TCRbeta repertoires from subjects exposed to, actively infected with, or recovered from COVID-19 were included in the dataset. The repertoires were made available in a free public database intended to serve as a resource for research on the immune response to SARS-CoV-2. Samples came from the ongoing ImmuneRACE study (first 160 participants) plus 1,254 subjects from 6 global collaborators. Nearly every sample came with metadata listing a de-identified subject ID, COVID-19 status, age in years and sex. Where available, HLA class I and class II types were taken from metadata supplied by the sample provider and were not determined by assay-based typing.

About this clone: Its antigen target is currently unknown. Base-call qualities are not available, and no considerably larger clone is one nucleotide away.

Study-wide findings and limitations: How much clinical and demographic metadata was included differed by source and by participant, and the metadata was provided uncurated.

Measured from the cysteine to the phenylalanine, the CDR3 is 14 residues long. Only CDR3 DNA remains: 42 bases, in frame from the first base. Via the germline V gene, CDR1 is SNHLY and CDR2 FYNNEI. The V and J ends are trimmed by 6 bases and 2 bases, leaving 11 bases between them. Collaborating institutions collected whole blood in K2EDTA tubes following their own protocols. For TCRbeta analysis, collaborators shipped samples as frozen whole blood, isolated PBMCs, or DNA extracted from either of those sample types. The immunoSEQ Assay, a bias-controlled multiplex PCR, was used to amplify TCRbeta CDR3 regions from genomic DNA. The study's processing was this. The number of nucleated cells in each sample was estimated from the amplification of reference gene primers within the assay. To quantify the absolute abundance of each unique TCRbeta CDR3 rearrangement, sequence reads were collapsed and filtered. Productive Simpson clonality was computed per sample as the square root of Simpson's diversity index over productive rearrangements. Here the immuneACCESS table is served through TCRdb, limited to in-frame sequences with V and J called. Missing clones are a known gap in these copies; in checked studies unresolved V genes cover under half, and the rest lacks a known reason. From that table come the V and J calls and clone size; the DNA was used to work out D and trimming. The sample table shows 100,000 to 150,000 clones, and around 83% are seen once. Approximately 12% of the sample rests with the top ten.

The sequence was collected from a man aged 60-69 years with acute or convalescent COVID-19. The rearrangement joined TRBV2 to TRBJ1-5; TRBD1 is perhaps the D gene, given 6 matching bases. Specimen: peripheral blood. At the DNA level, the sequence is TGTGCCAGCAGAGGGGACATCGGCAATCAGCCCCAGCATTTT. It encodes CASRGDIGNQPQHF.